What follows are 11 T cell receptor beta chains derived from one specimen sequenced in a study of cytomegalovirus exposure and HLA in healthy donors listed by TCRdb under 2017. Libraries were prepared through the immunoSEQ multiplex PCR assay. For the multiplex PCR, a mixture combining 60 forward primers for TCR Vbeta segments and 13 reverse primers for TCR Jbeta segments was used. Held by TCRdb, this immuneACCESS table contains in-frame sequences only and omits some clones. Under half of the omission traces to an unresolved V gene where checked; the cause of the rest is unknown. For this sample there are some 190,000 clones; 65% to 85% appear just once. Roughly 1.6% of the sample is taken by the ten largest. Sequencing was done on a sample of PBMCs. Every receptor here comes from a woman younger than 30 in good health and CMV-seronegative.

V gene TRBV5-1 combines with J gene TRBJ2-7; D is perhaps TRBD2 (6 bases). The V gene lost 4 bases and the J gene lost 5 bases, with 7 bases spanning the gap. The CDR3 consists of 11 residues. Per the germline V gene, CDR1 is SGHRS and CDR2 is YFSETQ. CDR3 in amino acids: CASSGGNEQYF. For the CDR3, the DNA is TGCGCCAGCAGCGGCGGGAACGAGCAGTACTTC.

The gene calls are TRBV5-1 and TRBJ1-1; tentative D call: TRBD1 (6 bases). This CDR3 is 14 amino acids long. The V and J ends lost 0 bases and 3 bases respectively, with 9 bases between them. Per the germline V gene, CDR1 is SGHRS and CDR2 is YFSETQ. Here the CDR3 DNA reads TGCGCCAGCAGCTTGGCCGGGACACACACTGAAGCTTTCTTT. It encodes CASSLAGTHTEAFF.

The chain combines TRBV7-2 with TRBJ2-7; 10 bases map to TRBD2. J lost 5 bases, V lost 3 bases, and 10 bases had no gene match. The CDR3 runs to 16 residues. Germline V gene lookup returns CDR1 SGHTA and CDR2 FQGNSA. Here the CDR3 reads CASSLGASGGFNEQYF. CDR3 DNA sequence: TGTGCCAGCAGCTTGGGGGCTAGCGGGGGTTTCAACGAGCAGTACTTC.

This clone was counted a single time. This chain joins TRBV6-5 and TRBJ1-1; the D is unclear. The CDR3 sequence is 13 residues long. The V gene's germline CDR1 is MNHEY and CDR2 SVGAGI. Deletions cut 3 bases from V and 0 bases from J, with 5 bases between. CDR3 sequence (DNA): TGTGCCAGCAGTTATTCCATGAACACTGAAGCTTTCTTT. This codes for CASSYSMNTEAFF.

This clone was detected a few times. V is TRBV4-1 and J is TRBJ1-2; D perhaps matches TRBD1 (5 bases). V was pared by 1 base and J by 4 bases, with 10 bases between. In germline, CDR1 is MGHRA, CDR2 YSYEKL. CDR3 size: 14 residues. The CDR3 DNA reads TGCGCCAGCAGCCAAGCGACAGTTATCTATGGCTACACCTTC. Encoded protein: CASSQATVIYGYTF.

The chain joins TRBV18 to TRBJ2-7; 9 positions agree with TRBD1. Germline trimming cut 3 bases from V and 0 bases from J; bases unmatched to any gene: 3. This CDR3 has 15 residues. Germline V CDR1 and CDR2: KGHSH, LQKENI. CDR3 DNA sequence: TGTGCCAGCTCACCCCCGGGACAGGGCTCCTACGAGCAGTACTTC. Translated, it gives CASSPPGQGSYEQYF.

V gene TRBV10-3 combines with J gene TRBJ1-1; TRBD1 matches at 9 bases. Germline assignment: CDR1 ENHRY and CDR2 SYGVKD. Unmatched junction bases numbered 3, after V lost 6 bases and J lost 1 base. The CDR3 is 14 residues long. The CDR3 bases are TGTGCCATCAGGGAGACAGGGGGGAACACTGAAGCTTTCTTT. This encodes CAIRETGGNTEAFF.

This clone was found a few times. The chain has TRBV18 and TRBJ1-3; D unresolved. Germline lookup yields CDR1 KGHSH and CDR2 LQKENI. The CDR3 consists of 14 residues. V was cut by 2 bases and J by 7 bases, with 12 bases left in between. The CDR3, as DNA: TGTGCCAGCTCACCAGAACAGTATGGGAACACCATATATTTT. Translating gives CASSPEQYGNTIYF.

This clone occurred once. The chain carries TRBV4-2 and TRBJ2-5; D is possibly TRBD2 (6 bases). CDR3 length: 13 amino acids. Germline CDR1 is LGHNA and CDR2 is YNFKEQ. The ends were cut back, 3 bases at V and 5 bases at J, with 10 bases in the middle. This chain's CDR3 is CASSQGTRETQYF. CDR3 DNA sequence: TGTGCCAGCAGCCAGGGGACTCGGGAGACCCAGTACTTC.

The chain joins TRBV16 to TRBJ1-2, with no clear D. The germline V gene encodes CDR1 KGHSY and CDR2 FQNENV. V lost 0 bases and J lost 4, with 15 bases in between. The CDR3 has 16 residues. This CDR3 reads CASSQSSEYSFYGYTF. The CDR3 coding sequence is TGTGCCAGCAGCCAATCTTCCGAATACTCCTTCTATGGCTACACCTTC.

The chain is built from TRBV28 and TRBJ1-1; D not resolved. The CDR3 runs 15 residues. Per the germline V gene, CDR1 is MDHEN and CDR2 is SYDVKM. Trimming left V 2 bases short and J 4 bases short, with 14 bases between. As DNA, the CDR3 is TGTGCCAGCAGTTTAGGCCGCGGGTTGGGCACTGAAGCTTTCTTT. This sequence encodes CASSLGRGLGTEAFF.